The 32 T cell receptor beta chains below all came from one sample that was sequenced in a study of CD8 T cells in Susac syndrome. RNA, at roughly 0.5 to 1 ug, was reverse transcribed with random hexamers. TCRdb analysed the immunoSEQ multiplex PCR reads with MiXCR anew, one entry per CDR3 protein. The profile covers more than 150,000 distinct CDR3 sequences, with roughly 94% appearing a single time and 0.08% taken by the ten largest. The sample comprised CD4+ T cells from PBMCs. The receptors come from a human donor in good health.

The gene calls are TRBV7-9 and TRBJ2-1; 15 bases are shared with TRBD2. V lost 2 bases to trimming and J lost 1 base; unmatched junction nucleotides: 3. CDR3 length: 18 residues. Germline V lookup: CDR1 SEHNR, CDR2 FQNEAQ (reference sequence). The CDR3 DNA sequence: TGTGCCAGCAGCTTATCCGGGACTAGCGGGAGGTCCTACAATGAGCAGTTCTTC. It translates to CASSLSGTSGRSYNEQFF.

This clonotype was recorded a few times. The chain carries TRBV5-1 and TRBJ2-7, with D possibly being TRBD1 or TRBD2 (5 bases each). The CDR3 runs to 13 residues. Looked up from germline, CDR1 is SGHRS and CDR2 is YFSETQ. V lost 0 bases and J 7 bases, leaving 11 bases between the germline ends. CDR3 DNA sequence: TGCGCCAGCAGCTTGGCCGGGGACCTAGAGCAGTACTTC. Amino acid sequence: CASSLAGDLEQYF.

The chain is built from TRBV19 and TRBJ2-1, with TRBD2 matching over 8 bases. The J segment lost 3 bases and the V segment lost 3 bases, leaving 7 bases of the junction unmatched. CDR1 is LNHDA and CDR2 is SQIVND in the germline V gene (reference sequence). The CDR3 sequence is 16 residues long. The CDR3 spells CASSIGSGAFYNEQFF. In nucleotides, the CDR3 is TGTGCCAGTAGTATTGGTAGCGGGGCCTTCTACAATGAGCAGTTCTTC. Full variable domain (remainder filled in from reference TRBV19 and TRBJ2-1): DGGITQSPKYLFRKEGQNVTLSCEQNLNHDAMYWYRQDPGQGLRLIYYSQIVNDFQKGDIAEGYSVSREKKESFPLTVTSAQKNPTAFYLCASSIGSGAFYNEQFFGPGTRLTVL.

This rearrangement joins TRBV5-1 to TRBJ2-1; no clear D. The CDR3 extends over 16 amino acids. Germline V CDR1 and CDR2: SGHRS, YFSETQ. V was pared by 0 bases and J by 9 bases, with 19 bases between. CDR3 sequence (DNA): TGCGCCAGCAGCTTGGCGGGTCGCGGAGCCTGGGGTGAGCAGTTCTTC. Its protein is CASSLAGRGAWGEQFF.

This sequence joins TRBV2 and TRBJ2-1; 8 bases agree with TRBD2. CDR3 length: 14 residues. Germline V lookup: CDR1 SNHLY, CDR2 FYNNEI. Germline trimming cut 6 bases from V and 5 bases from J; bases unmatched to any gene: 6. CDR3 DNA: TGTGCCAGCAGGGAGCGGGAGTTCGACAATGAGCAGTTCTTC. Protein sequence: CASREREFDNEQFF.

The chain carries TRBV20-1 and TRBJ2-2; TRBD1 might be the D (6 bases). CDR1 and CDR2 (germline): DFQATT, SNEGSKA (reference sequence). V lost 4 bases and J 3 bases, leaving 12 bases between the germline ends. The CDR3 loop spans 14 amino acids. CDR3 protein: CSANRDTHTGELFF. For the CDR3, the DNA is TGCAGTGCTAACCGGGACACACACACCGGGGAGCTGTTTTTT.

V is TRBV19 and J is TRBJ2-2; maybe TRBD1 (5 bases). Trimming took off 8 bases at V and 2 bases at J, with 15 bases between the two ends. This CDR3 comprises 15 residues. Looked up from germline, CDR1 is LNHDA and CDR2 is SQIVND (reference sequence). The CDR3: CASQGKGLNTGELFF. The DNA of the CDR3 is TGTGCCAGTCAGGGCAAGGGCCTTAACACCGGGGAGCTGTTTTTT.

The chain combines TRBV6-6 with TRBJ2-3; 9 bases line up with TRBD2. Germline values: CDR1 MNHNY, CDR2 SVGAGI (reference sequence). The CDR3 is 15 residues long. V was clipped by 1 base and J by 6 bases; unmatched bases: 5. The CDR3 is CASSYFGGRADTQYF. The DNA for the CDR3 is TGTGCCAGCAGTTACTTCGGCGGGAGGGCGGATACGCAGTATTTT.

This chain links TRBV11-2 with TRBJ2-5, with D perhaps TRBD1 (6 bases). V lost 0 bases and J lost 4, with 15 bases in between. This CDR3 comprises 16 residues. Germline CDR1 is SGHAT and CDR2 is FQNNGV. The CDR3 region is CASSLDDRLDGETQYF. In DNA, the CDR3 is TGTGCCAGCAGCTTAGACGACAGGTTAGACGGAGAGACCCAGTACTTC.

The gene calls are TRBV5-1 and TRBJ2-1, with 8 bases aligning to TRBD1. The CDR3 has 20 amino acids. The V segment lost 4 bases and the J segment 0 bases; nucleotides outside the gene matches: 18. Germline V gives CDR1 SGHRS, CDR2 YFSETQ. CDR3 loop: CASSPGTGGPTPSSYNEQFF. The CDR3 DNA is TGCGCCAGCAGCCCCGGGACAGGAGGACCCACTCCTAGCTCCTACAATGAGCAGTTCTTC.

CDR3 region: CASSWTGGMNTEAFF. The DNA of the CDR3 is TGTGCCAGCAGTTGGACAGGGGGCATGAACACTGAAGCTTTCTTT. The chain combines TRBV6-5 with TRBJ1-1, with 11 bases aligning to TRBD1. CDR3 size: 15 residues. The junction had 1 base not matched to a gene; V was cut back by 4 bases and J by 0 bases. The germline gives CDR1 MNHEY, CDR2 SVGAGI.

The genes are TRBV5-1 and TRBJ2-3, with D unresolved. Trimming took off 0 bases at V and 4 bases at J, with 3 bases between the two ends. CDR1 is SGHRS and CDR2 is YFSETQ in the germline V gene. The CDR3 extends over 12 amino acids. The CDR3 nucleotides are TGCGCCAGCAGCTTGGAAGCAGATACGCAGTATTTT. As protein: CASSLEADTQYF.

The chain combines TRBV4-3 with TRBJ2-3; D uncertain. Trimming cost V 1 base and J 7 bases, with 6 bases left between them. Germline V gene lookup returns CDR1 LGHNA and CDR2 YSLEER. The CDR3 covers 12 residues. CDR3 in amino acids: CASSQGGHTQYF. CDR3 nucleotides: TGCGCCAGCAGCCAAGGTGGCCATACGCAGTATTTT.

This chain uses TRBV4-3 with TRBJ2-7; possible D gene TRBD2, 5 bases. The germline gives CDR1 LGHNA, CDR2 YSLEER. This CDR3 is built from 13 residues. The V gene lost 0 bases and the J gene lost 5 bases, with 8 bases spanning the gap. The DNA of the CDR3 is TGCGCCAGCAGCCAAGAGGTAGCGAACGAGCAGTACTTC. Translation: CASSQEVANEQYF.

The chain carries TRBV7-8 and TRBJ1-1; D is perhaps TRBD1 (5 bases). CDR1 is SGHVS and CDR2 is FQNEAQ in the germline V gene. Trimming stripped 1 base from V and 8 bases from J, with 11 bases between. This CDR3 is 13 amino acids long. The CDR3 nucleotides are TGTGCCAGCAGCTTAGGGGGGGGGTCAGAAGCTTTCTTT. It codes for CASSLGGGSEAFF.

The V and J genes are TRBV19 and TRBJ2-1; D is possibly TRBD1 or TRBD2 (5 bases each). From germline, CDR1 is LNHDA and CDR2 SQIVND (reference sequence). V shed 6 bases and J shed 10 bases, with 16 bases lying between them. The CDR3 runs 13 residues. The CDR3 DNA follows: TGTGCCAGTAGCGTCGGGACCTTAAGGGAGCAGTTCTTC. Translation: CASSVGTLREQFF.

This chain connects TRBV19 to TRBJ2-3; D not certain. CDR3 length equals 14 residues. V lost 1 base and J lost 6, with 11 bases in between. Germline values: CDR1 LNHDA, CDR2 SQIVND (reference sequence). CDR3 in DNA: TGTGCCAGTAGTATAGGAAAGCGACGGGATACGCAGTATTTT. Translated, it gives CASSIGKRRDTQYF.

The chain carries TRBV5-1 and TRBJ1-2; possible D gene TRBD1, 6 bases. The CDR3 runs to 16 residues. The V gene lost 0 bases and the J gene lost 3 bases, with 15 bases spanning the gap. CDR1 is SGHRS, CDR2 YFSETQ, per germline. CDR3 bases: TGCGCCAGCAGCTTGGGAGGCGGGGGCCCGGACTATGGCTACACCTTC. Translating gives CASSLGGGGPDYGYTF. Combining the CDR3 with reference TRBV5-1 and TRBJ1-2 gives the whole variable domain KAGVTQTPRYLIKTRGQQVTLSCSPISGHRSVSWYQQTPGQGLQFLFEYFSETQRNKGNFPGRFSGRQFSNSRSEMNVSTLELGDSALYLCASSLGGGGPDYGYTFGSGTRLTVV.

This sequence joins TRBV28 and TRBJ1-2; 8 bases match TRBD1. V trimming: 5 bases; J trimming: 4 bases; junction bases outside the gene matches: 12. The germline CDR1 and CDR2 sequences are MDHEN and SYDVKM. This CDR3 has 16 amino acids. The CDR3 bases are TGTGCCAGCAGTCTTATATTTGGACAGGGCCTCTATGGCTACACCTTC. Its protein is CASSLIFGQGLYGYTF.

The rearrangement uses TRBV7-2 and TRBJ2-7, with TRBD2 identical over 8 bases. V gave up 3 bases and J gave up 0 bases; unmatched junction bases: 13. This CDR3 contains 18 residues. From germline, CDR1 is SGHTA and CDR2 FQGNSA. The CDR3 sequence is CASSLAPPSGGYSYEQYF. CDR3 coding DNA: TGTGCCAGCAGCTTGGCCCCCCCCAGCGGGGGTTACTCCTACGAGCAGTACTTC.

This clonotype was seen only once. V gene TRBV19 combines with J gene TRBJ1-5; weak D call: TRBD1 (5 bases). Trimming took 6 bases from V and 4 from J, leaving 13 bases between them. The CDR3 contains 14 residues. Germline V gene lookup returns CDR1 LNHDA and CDR2 SQIVND (reference sequence). The CDR3 DNA is TGTGCCAGTAGCCAGGGACTGCTGAATCAGCCCCAGCATTTT. Protein sequence: CASSQGLLNQPQHF.

The chain is built from TRBV7-2 and TRBJ1-2; 8 bases are shared with TRBD1. Looked up from germline, CDR1 is SGHTA and CDR2 is FQGNSA. V was pared by 5 bases and J by 4 bases, with 6 bases of the junction left unmatched. The CDR3 spans 14 residues. CDR3 nucleotides: TGTGCCAGCAGCGCACAGGGGGGACCCTATGGCTACACCTTC. Amino acids: CASSAQGGPYGYTF.

The chain combines TRBV7-2 with TRBJ1-5; 7 nucleotides line up with TRBD1. The ends lost 5 bases at V and 4 bases at J; junction bases unmatched: 2. Germline CDR1 is SGHTA and CDR2 is FQGNSA. The CDR3 runs 13 residues. The CDR3 nucleotides read TGTGCCAGCAGCGTACAGGGGAATCAGCCCCAGCATTTT. Protein sequence: CASSVQGNQPQHF.

V gene TRBV30 combines with J gene TRBJ1-5, with D perhaps matching TRBD1 (5 bases). Germline loops: CDR1 GTSNPN, CDR2 SVGIG (reference sequence). The V end was cut by 0 bases, the J end by 1 base, with 7 bases between. The CDR3 is 14 amino acids. This chain's CDR3 is CAWSVGESNQPQHF. The DNA for the CDR3 is TGTGCCTGGAGTGTGGGGGAAAGCAATCAGCCCCAGCATTTT.

The rearrangement links TRBV6-1 to TRBJ2-2; 7 nucleotides align to TRBD1. From germline, CDR1 is MNHNS and CDR2 SASEGT. This CDR3 comprises 17 residues. J lost 4 bases, V lost 2 bases, and 10 bases had no gene match. CDR3 residues: CASSELPGTVRTGELFF. CDR3 nucleotides: TGTGCCAGCAGTGAACTTCCCGGGACAGTACGCACCGGGGAGCTGTTTTTT.

J is TRBJ1-3 and V is TRBV3-1, with D unresolved. The length of the CDR3 is 13 residues. The germline V gene encodes CDR1 LGHDT and CDR2 YNNKEL (reference sequence). V was cut by 0 bases and J by 2 bases, with 2 bases left in between. CDR3 sequence reads: CASSQEPGNTIYF. For the CDR3, the DNA is TGTGCCAGCAGCCAAGAGCCTGGAAACACCATATATTTT.

V is TRBV3-1 and J is TRBJ2-1; either TRBD1 or TRBD2 may supply D (5 bases each). The V gene's germline CDR1 is LGHDT and CDR2 YNNKEL (reference sequence). The CDR3 has 14 amino acids. The V gene lost 11 bases and the J gene lost 2 bases, with 16 bases spanning the gap. The CDR3 nucleotides read TGTGCCGGACTCCGGGACCGAACCTACAATGAGCAGTTCTTC. Its translation is CAGLRDRTYNEQFF.

This chain connects TRBV6-5 to TRBJ2-7, with TRBD2 matching over 10 bases. Unmatched junction bases numbered 4, after V lost 2 bases and J lost 3 bases. This CDR3 region has 15 residues. The germline V gene encodes CDR1 MNHEY and CDR2 SVGAGI. The CDR3 spells CASSYASSGSYEQYF. The CDR3 DNA reads TGTGCCAGCAGTTACGCGTCTAGCGGGAGCTACGAGCAGTACTTC.

The rearrangement uses TRBV20-1 and TRBJ1-1; D is possibly TRBD1 (6 bases). V was cut by 0 bases and J by 1 base, with 15 bases left in between. Per germline, CDR1 DFQATT and CDR2 SNEGSKA (reference sequence). CDR3 length equals 16 residues. The CDR3 sequence is CSARDGGGASNTEAFF. The CDR3 bases are TGCAGTGCTAGAGATGGAGGGGGAGCCTCGAACACTGAAGCTTTCTTT.

The V call is TRBV11-2, the J call TRBJ1-1, with TRBD1 matching over 7 bases. The CDR3 consists of 13 residues. J was trimmed by 1 base and V by 6 bases; bases with no gene match: 2. CDR1 and CDR2 (germline): SGHAT, FQNNGV. The CDR3 DNA reads as TGTGCCAGCAGGGGACAGCAGAACACTGAAGCTTTCTTT. Its protein is CASRGQQNTEAFF.

As DNA, the CDR3 is TGCGCCAGCAGCTCTAGCGGGAGGTTCACAGATACGCAGTATTTT. It yields the protein CASSSSGRFTDTQYF. This rearrangement joins TRBV5-1 to TRBJ2-3; the match to TRBD2 covers 11 bases. There are 15 residues in the CDR3. Germline CDR1 SGHRS, CDR2 YFSETQ. With 3 bases clipped from V and 2 bases from J, the junction kept 2 bases outside the gene matches.

The chain has TRBV20-1 and TRBJ2-1; 8 nucleotides line up with TRBD1. V lost 0 bases, J lost 8 bases, and 9 bases stayed unmatched. Germline V gene sequence: CDR1 DFQATT, CDR2 SNEGSKA (reference sequence). The CDR3 covers 15 residues. CDR3 bases: TGCAGTGCTAGAGAATGGACAGGGTCTAATGATGAGCAGTTCTTC. Translation: CSAREWTGSNDEQFF.